This T cell receptor beta chain stems from a study of blood T cell repertoires in COVID-19. This table comes from immunoSEQ multiplex PCR, and its TCRdb copy is limited to in-frame clones, with some not included. The table has 150,000 to 200,000 clones, approximately 85% seen once. The length of the CDR3 is 12 residues. V was clipped by 6 bases and J by 4 bases; unmatched bases: 0. Germline V CDR1 and CDR2: SQVTM, ANQGSEA. Sequencing was done on a sample of peripheral blood. V gene TRBV29-1 combines with J gene TRBJ1-3; 10 bases map to TRBD1. The receptor was derived from a woman older than 75 with acute or convalescent COVID-19. The CDR3 region is CSVGQGGNTIYF. CDR3 coding DNA: TGCAGCGTGGGACAGGGGGGAAACACCATATATTTT.